What follows describes a single TCR beta chain. This clonotype was detected ten times or more. Its recognized antigen is unknown. The sample holds no much larger clone one base away, and base qualities are not on file. Unmatched junction bases come to 4, with V trimmed by 0 bases and J by 1 base. The germline V gene sets CDR1 to SQVTM and CDR2 to ANQGSEA. Reading from cysteine to phenylalanine, the CDR3 counts 15 amino acids. Left in the record is the CDR3 DNA by itself, 45 bases read in frame from the first base. This entry is derived from a study of identical twins (dated by TCRdb to the mid-2010s). For the wider study: TCR alpha and beta repertoires from monozygotic twins, unrelated adults of various ages and cord blood were deep-sequenced to test whether fetal clonotypes persist. To rule out contamination, replicate twin experiments were performed at different times with different library preparation protocols.

Library creation used 5' RACE. This sample was sequenced with an Illumina HiSeq 2000. A universal primer binding site was added through template switching, and the final cDNA carried a unique molecular identifier so that TCR cDNA molecules could be counted accurately. Specific primers in the conserved constant-segment region were used to synthesize first-strand cDNA for TCR alpha and beta chains. To control for contamination, every cDNA library was double barcoded, receiving both a SMART-Mk sample barcode and Illumina barcodes. TruSeq adapter sequences, together with Illumina sample barcodes, were added in two successive PCR steps. TCR alpha and beta cDNA libraries were sequenced on the Illumina HiSeq platform with custom primers. Turning to the authors' computational methods: Raw reads were processed with MiGEC to extract unique molecular identifiers, and MiXCR was used to determine CDR3 positions. For each individual, recombination models were inferred using an EM algorithm with the repgenHMM and IGoR tools. Shared clonotype analysis was performed with the tcR package in R, normalizing sharing by the product of cloneset sizes. To study raw recombination without the effects of thymic and clonal selection, out-of-frame nonproductive sequences were analyzed. The public reads were reanalyzed by TCRdb: fastp trimming at Q25, MiXCR alignment, in-frame beta chains only. CDR3 protein duplicates are merged, each entry listing the most common genes and DNA. The V and J calls, along with clone size, are taken from TCRdb and not from the paper's own processing. Here the sample has 310,000 or so distinct CDR3 sequences; roughly 9% occur a single time. Of the sample, approximately 6.5% is held by the ten largest clones.

The research as a whole found: Conclusions relied on cross-sectional statistical analysis, since the same donors could not be followed over many years. A weaker excess of twin sharing was found in beta out-of-frame sequences because the signal-to-noise ratio was lowered by fewer shared sequences. Out-of-frame TCR alpha sequences shared between twins showed an excess of low generation-probability sequences compared with coincidental sharing between unrelated individuals. In monozygotic twins, out-of-frame TCR alpha sharing was systematically underestimated by recombination models, although the models agreed with sharing between unrelated individuals. Zero-insertion analyses could be partly confounded by invariant T cells such as MAIT and iNKT, though diverse VJ usage argued against such confounding for most clonotypes. Abundant cord blood beta clonotypes had fewer insertions, young adult naive repertoires showed a similar but weaker trend, and memory repertoires showed no such trend.

All donors were healthy Caucasians. The twin cohort comprised three pairs of female monozygotic twins, all aged about 18 to 29 years. Positive isolation kits from Invitrogen were used to isolate the CD4+ and CD8+ T cell populations. Another study also made use of these data, one on yellow fever vaccine responses in identical twins. The other study reports the following: According to the authors, in identical twins the way T cells responded to vaccination appeared partly convergent and partly personalized. Focusing on identical twins, the study followed the T cell clones that responded to the vaccine, and did so with precision.

The chain uses TRBV29-1 and TRBJ2-7; 9 junctional bases match TRBD1. The sequence came from a woman aged 18-35 years in good health. The specimen was CD8+ T cells sorted from blood. Here the CDR3 is given as CSVEERDRESYEQYF. DNA sequence: TGCAGCGTTGAAGAACGGGACAGGGAGTCCTACGAGCAGTACTTC.